The 18 T cell receptor beta chains reported below all come from one sample, sequenced in a study of CD8 T cells in ankylosing spondylitis. TCRdb reanalysed the 5' RACE reads using MiXCR and keeps one entry per CDR3 protein. The sample lists 250,000 or so distinct CDR3 sequences, over 15% occurring once. Sequencing was carried out using blood, either unsorted or a sorted T cell fraction (not recorded which). The source is a male donor with ankylosing spondylitis or in good health (not recorded which).

The genes are TRBV10-1 and TRBJ2-4; D is possibly TRBD2 (7 bases). Germline loops: CDR1 WNHNN, CDR2 SYGVQD (reference sequence). CDR3 length: 17 amino acids. With 3 bases removed from V and 0 bases from J, the gap between germline ends came to 15 bases. This CDR3 reads CASSEGGIAGAKNIQYF. DNA of the CDR3: TGCGCCAGCAGTGAAGGGGGTATAGCGGGAGCCAAAAACATTCAGTACTTC.

In this sample, this clonotype turned up a few times. This chain connects TRBV9 to TRBJ2-2, with D perhaps TRBD2 (5 bases). The CDR3 consists of 16 residues. The germline gives CDR1 SGDLS, CDR2 YYNGEE. Trimming pared 0 bases from V and 1 base from J, leaving 10 bases between. The CDR3: CASSVDRGKNTGELFF. The CDR3 region has the DNA TGTGCCAGCAGCGTAGATCGGGGAAAGAACACCGGGGAGCTGTTTTTT.

This clonotype was counted once. The CDR3 sequence is CASSHPGLADEQYF. The CDR3 nucleotides are TGTGCCAGCAGTCATCCGGGACTAGCGGACGAGCAGTACTTC. The genes are TRBV27 and TRBJ2-7; 11 bases align to TRBD2. CDR1 and CDR2 from the germline V gene are MNHEY and SMNVEV (reference sequence). The CDR3 has 14 residues. V dropped 5 bases and J dropped 5; count of bases not matched to a gene: 5.

This clonotype has just a few counts. V is TRBV4-2 and J is TRBJ1-5, with 8 bases fitting TRBD1. Trimming at V came to 8 bases and at J to 0 bases, leaving 3 bases not matched to a gene. Per the germline V gene, CDR1 is LGHNA and CDR2 is YNFKEQ. CDR3 length: 14 amino acids. The CDR3 loop is CASSDRASNQPQHF. The CDR3 DNA is TGTGCCAGCTCGGACAGGGCTAGCAATCAGCCCCAGCATTTT.

The chain has TRBV14 and TRBJ2-1; no clear D. Trimming stripped 0 bases from V and 7 bases from J, with 37 bases between. The CDR3 spans 23 residues. Germline loops: CDR1 SGHDN, CDR2 FVKESK. The chain's CDR3 is CASSQEDTVRNSAKVWPGNEQFF. In DNA form, the CDR3 reads TGTGCCAGCAGCCAAGAAGACACTGTGAGGAATTCGGCCAAGGTGTGGCCTGGGAATGAGCAGTTCTTC.

The table lists this clonotype with a few counts. The chain joins TRBV29-1 to TRBJ2-7, with D perhaps given as TRBD1 or TRBD2 (5 bases each). The V end was cut by 4 bases, the J end by 0 bases, with 16 bases between. Germline V gives CDR1 SQVTM, CDR2 ANQGSEA. This CDR3 comprises 15 residues. The CDR3 DNA reads as TGCAGCGTTGGGGGGTGGACTGGGGCCTCCTACGAGCAGTACTTC. It is translated as CSVGGWTGASYEQYF.

This clonotype was seen a handful of times. V gene TRBV6-2 or TRBV6-3 combines with J gene TRBJ2-7, with D possibly matching TRBD2 (6 bases). Looked up from germline, CDR1 is MNHEY and CDR2 is SVGEGT. The CDR3 is 15 amino acids. V gave up 6 bases and J gave up 0 bases, with 15 bases separating them. The CDR3 DNA reads TGTGCCAGCAGGGGCCTCCGGGACTCCTCCTACGAGCAGTACTTC. Amino acid sequence: CASRGLRDSSYEQYF.

This clonotype was counted only a few times. This chain links TRBV15 with TRBJ2-1; weak D call: TRBD2 (5 bases). The V end lost 0 bases, the J end lost 8 bases, and 11 bases lay between the germline ends. CDR1 is LNHNV and CDR2 is YYDKDF in the germline V gene (reference sequence). The CDR3 is 14 amino acids. The CDR3, as DNA: TGTGCCACCAGCAGAGAGATTACCGGGGATGAGCAGTTCTTC. This encodes CATSREITGDEQFF.

On this clonotype: This sequence may be a read error, since a much larger clone differs from it by one base. V and J are TRBV29-1 and TRBJ2-1; possibly TRBD2 for D (5 bases). V was clipped by 7 bases and J by 5 bases, with 12 bases between them. The CDR3 is made up of 12 amino acids. Germline lookup yields CDR1 SQVTM and CDR2 ANQGSEA. In DNA, the CDR3 is TGCAGCGCCCTCCCAGCGGACAATGAGCAGTTCTTC. This codes for CSALPADNEQFF.

This clonotype was counted at least ten times. The chain carries TRBV20-1 and TRBJ2-3, with 11 bases matching TRBD2. Germline values: CDR1 DFQATT, CDR2 SNEGSKA (reference sequence). This CDR3 comprises 15 residues. Trimming at V came to 0 bases and at J to 5 bases, leaving 4 bases not matched to a gene. The chain's CDR3 is CSARDLAGGLDTQYF. CDR3 coding DNA: TGCAGTGCTAGAGATCTAGCGGGAGGACTAGATACGCAGTATTTT.

This clonotype was observed many times. V and J are TRBV7-2 and TRBJ1-4, with 7 bases fitting TRBD1. Per germline, CDR1 SGHTA and CDR2 FQGNSA. The CDR3 totals 14 residues. V was pared by 5 bases and J by 4 bases, with 4 bases of the junction left unmatched. DNA of the CDR3: TGTGCCAGCAGCGCGGACAGGAATAATGAAAAACTGTTTTTT. It translates to CASSADRNNEKLFF.

This clonotype turned up a few times. The chain couples TRBV29-1 to TRBJ2-2; TRBD2 matches 8 bases. The CDR3 runs 13 residues. Germline assignment: CDR1 SQVTM and CDR2 ANQGSEA. The ends lost 6 bases at V and 5 bases at J; junction bases unmatched: 5. The CDR3 loop is CSVLAETTGELFF. DNA for the CDR3: TGCAGCGTACTAGCGGAGACGACCGGGGAGCTGTTTTTT.

The chain uses TRBV20-1 and TRBJ2-1, with 8 nucleotides matching TRBD2. The V segment lost 5 bases and the J segment 2 bases; nucleotides outside the gene matches: 2. CDR3 size: 13 residues. Germline lookup yields CDR1 DFQATT and CDR2 SNEGSKA (reference sequence). The CDR3 DNA is TGCAGTGCTTTGACTAGCGCCTACAATGAGCAGTTCTTC. It is translated as CSALTSAYNEQFF.

This clonotype was counted ten times or more. This chain links TRBV6-2 or TRBV6-3 with TRBJ2-7, with D uncertain. CDR1 MNHEY and CDR2 SVGEGT come from the germline V gene. The CDR3 extends over 15 amino acids. V lost 5 bases and J 0 bases, leaving 14 bases between the germline ends. The CDR3 protein is CASSVDLPVSYEQYF. CDR3 DNA sequence: TGTGCCAGCAGTGTTGACCTACCCGTCTCCTACGAGCAGTACTTC.

The genes are TRBV20-1 and TRBJ2-7; D remains unclear. Looked up from germline, CDR1 is DFQATT and CDR2 is SNEGSKA (reference sequence). Trimming pared 1 base from V and 0 bases from J, leaving 7 bases between. The CDR3 spans 13 residues. The CDR3 protein is CSARVYLSYEQYF. The DNA for the CDR3 is TGCAGTGCTAGAGTCTATCTCTCCTACGAGCAGTACTTC.

CDR3 in DNA: TGCAGCGTTCCCGGGCCCCAAGCTTTCTTT. Protein product: CSVPGPQAFF. The chain employs TRBV29-1 and TRBJ1-1; no clear D. Germline V gene sequence: CDR1 SQVTM, CDR2 ANQGSEA. Trimming took 5 bases from V and 9 from J, leaving 10 bases between them. This CDR3 contains 10 residues.

With regard to this clonotype: Sequence at one end of the junction differs from germline and may be a read error. This rearrangement joins TRBV7-7 to TRBJ2-7; 10 nucleotides match TRBD2. The CDR3 has 15 amino acids. Germline V CDR1 and CDR2: SSHAT, FNYEAQ (reference sequence). The CDR3 loop is CASSSGLADFYERYF. CDR3 DNA sequence: TGTGCTAGCAGCTCAGGACTAGCGGACTTTTACGAGCGGTACTTC.

This clonotype appeared a few times. This rearrangement joins TRBV29-1 to TRBJ1-1, with TRBD1 as a possible D gene (5 bases). The V end lost 5 bases, the J end lost 7 bases, and 14 bases lay between the germline ends. The CDR3 loop spans 12 amino acids. CDR1 and CDR2 from the germline V gene are SQVTM and ANQGSEA. Written as DNA, the CDR3 is TGCAGCGTTTGGGGGGGAGAGGGTGAAGCTTTCTTT. This gives the protein CSVWGGEGEAFF.